The 9 T cell receptor beta chains below were found in one sample sequenced in a study of blood T cell repertoires in COVID-19. Sequenced by immunoSEQ multiplex PCR; TCRdb stores in-frame clones only, minus some. The sample shows around 250,000 clones, about nine tenths of them seen only once. The sample was PBMCs or T cells enriched from blood (not recorded which). These receptors all stem from a woman in her twenties or thirties with acute COVID-19.

V gene TRBV12-3 or TRBV12-4 combines with J gene TRBJ1-4; the D gene is possibly TRBD1 (5 bases). This CDR3 comprises 12 residues. V shed 6 bases and J shed 5 bases, with 7 bases lying between them. The CDR3 region is CASSRTNEKLFF. The CDR3 bases are TGTGCCAGCAGCCGGACAAATGAAAAACTGTTTTTT.

The CDR3 reads CASSLVTDPTDTQYF. CDR3 coding DNA: TGCGCCAGCAGCCTAGTGACAGACCCCACAGATACGCAGTATTTT. The chain couples TRBV4-1 to TRBJ2-3, with D perhaps TRBD1 (5 bases). The CDR3 covers 15 residues. V was clipped by 4 bases and J by 2 bases, with 13 bases between them. The germline V gene has CDR1 MGHRA and CDR2 YSYEKL.

The chain uses TRBV5-1 and TRBJ2-1; no clear D gene. The CDR3 covers 14 residues. The V gene's germline CDR1 is SGHRS and CDR2 YFSETQ. The ends were cut back, 7 bases at V and 2 bases at J, with 13 bases in the middle. The CDR3 nucleotides are TGCGCCAGCTACCTGGAGAGCACCTACAATGAGCAGTTCTTC. As protein: CASYLESTYNEQFF.

This clone was detected once. The chain employs TRBV4-1 and TRBJ2-7; no reliable D call. V shed 0 bases and J shed 3 bases, with 9 bases lying between them. The CDR3 spans 14 residues. Germline-derived CDR1 and CDR2 are MGHRA and YSYEKL. The CDR3 nucleotides are TGCGCCAGCAGCCAAGAGCTATATTACTACGAGCAGTACTTC. This gives the protein CASSQELYYYEQYF.

The chain combines TRBV19 with TRBJ1-4; no reliable D call. The V and J ends lost 1 base and 5 bases respectively, with 11 bases between them. CDR3 length: 15 residues. Per the germline V gene, CDR1 is LNHDA and CDR2 is SQIVND (reference sequence). The CDR3 is CASSIGSQRNEKLFF. The CDR3, as DNA: TGTGCCAGTAGTATAGGTTCCCAGCGAAATGAAAAACTGTTTTTT.

This rearrangement joins TRBV25-1 to TRBJ1-4; D is unresolved. Germline V lookup: CDR1 MGHDK, CDR2 SYGVNS. The CDR3 has 15 amino acids. V was cut by 0 bases and J by 3 bases, with 8 bases left in between. The CDR3 DNA follows: TGTGCCAGCAGTGAATACGAGAGTGCTAATGAAAAACTGTTTTTT. Translating gives CASSEYESANEKLFF.

This rearrangement joins TRBV5-1 to TRBJ2-1; tentative D call: TRBD2 (6 bases). Germline assignment: CDR1 SGHRS and CDR2 YFSETQ. The CDR3 is made up of 15 amino acids. Deletions cut 0 bases from V and 2 bases from J, with 9 bases between. CDR3 sequence (DNA): TGCGCCAGCAGCTTGGCGACGGGGGCCTACAATGAGCAGTTCTTC. It yields the protein CASSLATGAYNEQFF.

In this sample, this clone turned up once. V gene TRBV5-1 combines with J gene TRBJ1-5, with 9 positions matching TRBD1. Germline CDR1 is SGHRS and CDR2 is YFSETQ. The CDR3 sequence is 15 residues long. The V segment lost 4 bases and the J segment 3 bases; nucleotides outside the gene matches: 5. The CDR3 here is CASSPGTGNNQPQHF. CDR3 coding DNA: TGCGCCAGCAGCCCAGGGACAGGGAACAATCAGCCCCAGCATTTT.

V and J are TRBV27 and TRBJ2-7; TRBD2 is a possible D gene (6 bases). Trimming removed 5 bases at V and 7 bases at J, with 9 bases between. Germline CDR1 and CDR2: MNHEY and SMNVEV (reference sequence). The CDR3 covers 11 residues. The CDR3 spells CASSAGREQYF. Here the CDR3 DNA reads TGTGCCAGCAGTGCAGGGAGGGAGCAGTACTTC.